This T cell receptor beta chain was sequenced for a study of PD-L1 blockade in urothelial cancer. V was shortened by 3 bases and J by 0 bases, with 15 bases between the two germline ends. CDR3 length: 17 amino acids. Germline CDR1 SEHNR, CDR2 FQNEAQ (reference sequence). Time point in this sample: peripheral blood 6 weeks after treatment start. This clone was counted a single time. Assay: immunoSEQ multiplex PCR; the TCRdb copy retains only in-frame clones and omits some. The repertoire holds 100,000 to 150,000 clones, with about 83% as singletons. The chain couples TRBV7-9 to TRBJ1-3, with D possibly matching TRBD1 (5 bases). The source material was PBMCs, sampled around atezolizumab (anti-PD-L1) treatment. The receptor was isolated from a man aged 50 to 59 with urothelial cancer. CDR3 coding DNA: TGTGCCAGCAGCTTCGCGACAGTCCCCCGCTCTGGAAACACCATATATTTT. It translates to CASSFATVPRSGNTIYF.